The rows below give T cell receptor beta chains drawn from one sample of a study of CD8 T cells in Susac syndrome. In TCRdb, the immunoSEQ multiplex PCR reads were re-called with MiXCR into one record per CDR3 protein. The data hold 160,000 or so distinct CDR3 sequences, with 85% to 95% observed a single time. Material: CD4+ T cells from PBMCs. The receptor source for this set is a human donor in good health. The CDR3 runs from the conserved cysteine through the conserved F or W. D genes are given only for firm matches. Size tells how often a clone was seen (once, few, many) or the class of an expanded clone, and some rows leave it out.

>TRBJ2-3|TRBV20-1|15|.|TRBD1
TGCAGTGCAAACGGTCCCGGACAGGGCACAGATACGCAGTATTTT
CSANGPGQGTDTQYF
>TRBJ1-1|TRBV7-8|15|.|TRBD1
TGTGCCAGCAGCCCCCGGGACAGCAGGGGACGGCTTGCTTTCTTT
CASSPRDSRGRLAFF
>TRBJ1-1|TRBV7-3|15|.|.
TGTGCCAGCAGCTTAATGGGGGGGGCGGAAACTGAAGCTTTCTTT
CASSLMGGAETEAFF
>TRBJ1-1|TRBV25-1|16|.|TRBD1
TGTGCCAGCAGTGCTCGGACAGGGGTTTTGAACACTGAAGCTTTCTTT
CASSARTGVLNTEAFF
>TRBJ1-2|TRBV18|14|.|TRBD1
TGTGCCAGCTCACCACAAGCAGGGGGCGGCGGCTACACCTTC
CASSPQAGGGGYTF
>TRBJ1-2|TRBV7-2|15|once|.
TGTGCCAGCAGCTTACGTCAGGGCGGAGGTGAGGGCTACACCTTC
CASSLRQGGGEGYTF
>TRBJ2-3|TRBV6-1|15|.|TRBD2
TGTGCCAGCAGGCCACTAGCGTATCGCACAGATACGCAGTATTTT
CASRPLAYRTDTQYF
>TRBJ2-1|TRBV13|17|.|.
TGTGCCAGCAGCTTAGCCCCTCCGGGACTGGGAATGGTGGAGCAGTTCTTC
CASSLAPPGLGMVEQFF
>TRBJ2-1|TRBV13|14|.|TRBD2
TGTGCCAGCCGCCGAGTAGCGGGCAGGAATGAGCAGTTCTTC
CASRRVAGRNEQFF
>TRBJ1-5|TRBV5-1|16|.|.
TGCGCCAGCAGCTTGGAGGGCGGGGCAGGCAATCAGCCCCAGCATTTT
CASSLEGGAGNQPQHF
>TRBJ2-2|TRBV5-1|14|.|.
TGCGCCAGCAGCTTGAGGCTAGGAGGCGGGGAGCTGTTTTTT
CASSLRLGGGELFF
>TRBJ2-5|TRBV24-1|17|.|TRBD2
TGTGCCACCAGTGACCCCGACCCAGCGGGGGGCCAAGAGACCCAGTACTTC
CATSDPDPAGGQETQYF
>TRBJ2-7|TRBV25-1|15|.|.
TGTGCCAGCAGTGATTTCGACAGGGGAGGGAACGAGCAGTACTTC
CASSDFDRGGNEQYF
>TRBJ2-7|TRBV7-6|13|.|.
TGTGCCAGCAGCTTAGCCACCTTTGGTGAGCAGTACTTC
CASSLATFGEQYF
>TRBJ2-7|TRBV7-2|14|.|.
TGTGCCAGCAGCCTCCGGGACTCAACCTACGAGCAGTACTTC
CASSLRDSTYEQYF
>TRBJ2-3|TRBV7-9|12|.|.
TGTGCCAGCAGCCGGCAGACAGATACGCAGTATTTT
CASSRQTDTQYF
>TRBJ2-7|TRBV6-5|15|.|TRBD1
TGTGCCAGCAGTCCGGACAGGATCCGTATGAACGAGCAGTACTTC
CASSPDRIRMNEQYF
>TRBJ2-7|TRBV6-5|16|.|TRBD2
TGTGCCAGCAGTTTCGTACCGGGACTAGTTGAGAGCGAGCAGTACTTC
CASSFVPGLVESEQYF
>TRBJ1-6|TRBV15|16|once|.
TGTGCCACCAGCAGGGGGTGGGCAGCCAATAATTCACCCCTCCACTTT
CATSRGWAANNSPLHF
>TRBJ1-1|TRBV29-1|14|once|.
TGCAGCGGGGGATCTCAAGAAATGAACACTGAAGCTTTCTTT
CSGGSQEMNTEAFF
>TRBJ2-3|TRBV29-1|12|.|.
TGCAGCATACGGGACGGCACAGATACGCAGTATTTT
CSIRDGTDTQYF
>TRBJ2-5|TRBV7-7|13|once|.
TGTGCCAGCAGCTTAAGTCAGCAAGAGACCCAGTACTTC
CASSLSQQETQYF
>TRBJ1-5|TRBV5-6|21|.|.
TGTGCCAGCAGCTTGGTCTTTGGTGGATTTGGCTCCATTTATAGCAATCAGCCCCAGCATTTT
CASSLVFGGFGSIYSNQPQHF
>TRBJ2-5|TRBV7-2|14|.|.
TGTGCCAGCAGCTTGGCGGGTGTTCAAGAGACCCAGTACTTC
CASSLAGVQETQYF
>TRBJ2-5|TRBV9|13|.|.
TGTGCCAGCAGCGTCGGGGGAAAAGAGACCCAGTACTTC
CASSVGGKETQYF
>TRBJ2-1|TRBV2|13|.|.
TGTGCCAGCATTAGGCAACCGACCGATGAGCAGTTCTTC
CASIRQPTDEQFF